The entry that follows covers one T cell receptor (beta chain) sequence. This sample is part of a study of T cells after yellow fever vaccination. TCRdb called the 5' RACE reads again in MiXCR, with one record for every CDR3 protein. This table holds about 340,000 distinct CDR3 sequences, 4% found once. The CDR3 length is 13 residues. Trimming left V 7 bases short and J 5 bases short, with 14 bases between. Germline V CDR1 and CDR2: SNHLY, FYNNEI. The chain couples TRBV2 to TRBJ2-5, with D possibly being TRBD2 (6 bases). The source of this sequence is a man between 18 and 35 years old who received the YFV17D yellow fever vaccine. The material was PBMCs, obtained 5 days after the yellow fever booster vaccination. The CDR3 is CASILGGRETQYF. In DNA form, the CDR3 reads TGTGCCAGCATCTTGGGGGGTAGGGAGACCCAGTACTTC.